The 27 T cell receptor beta chains below all came from one sample that was sequenced in a study of T cell repertoires in cytomegalovirus infection. What these receptors recognize is not known. One entry per CDR3 protein results from TCRdb running MiXCR on the reads. Among 110,000 or so distinct CDR3 sequences listed, about 33% were seen once. The source material was CD8+ T cells from cultured PBMCs, sampled from culture after CMV antigen stimulation. Every receptor here comes from a human donor in good health (CMV status not recorded). Some clones in this sample may be carry-over from other donors' samples.

This clonotype has ten or more counts. V and J are TRBV7-8 and TRBJ2-5; D may be TRBD1 or TRBD2 (5 bases each). This CDR3 region has 17 residues. Germline CDR1 and CDR2: SGHVS and FQNEAQ. V was shortened by 1 base and J by 3 bases, with 18 bases between the two germline ends. The CDR3 region has the DNA TGTGCCAGCAGCTTAGTCTTAGTCCGGCAGGGAGAAGAGACCCAGTACTTC. Its translation: CASSLVLVRQGEETQYF.

The rearrangement uses TRBV4-1 and TRBJ2-2, with D maybe TRBD2 (6 bases). Deletions cut 8 bases from V and 9 bases from J, with 16 bases between. CDR1 is MGHRA, CDR2 YSYEKL, per germline. CDR3 size: 13 residues. The CDR3 loop reads CASSGTLARELFF. The CDR3 DNA follows: TGCGCCAGCTCAGGGACTTTAGCCAGGGAGCTGTTTTTT.

The DNA for the CDR3 is TGTGCCAGTAGTACCCCAATGGGGTCAAGGAACACCGGGGAGCTGTTTTTT. Amino acids: CASSTPMGSRNTGELFF. This chain uses TRBV19 with TRBJ2-2; D gene unclear. Germline values: CDR1 LNHDA, CDR2 SQIVND (reference sequence). V lost 4 bases and J lost 1, with 16 bases in between. The CDR3 runs to 17 residues.

CDR3 region: CASSSQGVGDEQFF. The CDR3 nucleotides read TGTGCCAGCAGCTCCCAAGGGGTTGGCGATGAGCAGTTCTTC. The V and J genes are TRBV7-3 and TRBJ2-1; a possible D gene is TRBD1 (5 bases). Germline lookup yields CDR1 SGHTA and CDR2 FQGTGA. This CDR3 has 14 residues. V was cut by 4 bases and J by 8 bases, with 15 bases left in between.

This clonotype was seen more than once but under ten times. The genes are TRBV12-3 or TRBV12-4 and TRBJ2-2, with 10 bases matching TRBD2. This CDR3 comprises 16 residues. The V gene end was trimmed by 8 bases and the J gene end by 6 bases; junction bases not matched to a gene: 12. This chain's CDR3 is CASPSLAGVGPGELFF. Here the CDR3 DNA reads TGTGCCAGCCCGTCGCTAGCGGGGGTCGGGCCCGGGGAGCTGTTTTTT.

This chain connects TRBV7-9 to TRBJ2-7; D is perhaps TRBD1 (5 bases). The ends were cut back, 7 bases at V and 2 bases at J, with 18 bases in the middle. CDR3 length: 15 residues. Per germline, CDR1 SEHNR and CDR2 FQNEAQ (reference sequence). CDR3 region: CASTPGRVGAYEQYF. Here the CDR3 DNA reads TGTGCCAGCACCCCGGGCAGGGTCGGCGCCTACGAGCAGTACTTC.

This clonotype has ten or more counts. The V call is TRBV6-2 or TRBV6-3, the J call TRBJ2-1, with a weak D call TRBD1 (5 bases). CDR1 MNHEY and CDR2 SVGEGT come from the germline V gene. Trimming took off 2 bases at V and 3 bases at J, with 8 bases between the two ends. The CDR3 has 14 amino acids. The CDR3 protein is CASSYGANYNEQFF. The CDR3 region has the DNA TGTGCCAGCAGTTACGGGGCAAACTACAATGAGCAGTTCTTC.

V is TRBV7-9 and J is TRBJ1-2, with unresolved D. With 7 bases removed from V and 6 bases from J, the gap between germline ends came to 15 bases. The CDR3 has 13 residues. CDR1 and CDR2 (germline): SEHNR, FQNEAQ (reference sequence). The CDR3 nucleotides are TGTGCCAGCACCGTGGCGGGTGGGGATGGCTACACCTTC. As protein: CASTVAGGDGYTF.

This clonotype was seen a single time. At one boundary the junction diverges from the germline segment, which might be a read error. The V and J genes are TRBV5-6 and TRBJ1-2, with a tentative D call TRBD1 (6 bases). The CDR3 is made up of 16 amino acids. The germline CDR1 and CDR2 sequences are SGHDT and YYEEEE. CDR3 in amino acids: CGSSLQSIRQGISYTF. The CDR3 nucleotides are TGTGGCAGCAGCTTACAAAGTATTCGGCAGGGGATAAGCTACACCTTC. Full variable domain (missing parts from reference TRBV5-6 and TRBJ1-2): DAGVTQSPTHLIKTRGQQVTLRCSPKSGHDTVSWYQQALGQGPQFIFQYYEEEERQRGNFPDRFSGHQFPNYSSELNVNALLLGDSALYLCGSSLQSIRQGISYTFGSGTRLTVV.

This clonotype appeared a few times. The chain uses TRBV5-1 and TRBJ2-4, with 16 bases aligning to TRBD2. Germline trimming cut 4 bases from V and 8 bases from J; bases unmatched to any gene: 6. Germline-derived CDR1 and CDR2 are SGHRS and YFSETQ. The length of the CDR3 is 16 residues. The CDR3 DNA reads as TGCGCCAGCAGCACGGGACTAGCGGGGGGGCATCACATTCAGTACTTC. Translation: CASSTGLAGGHHIQYF.

This chain joins TRBV4-1 and TRBJ1-6; 7 nucleotides agree with TRBD1. CDR3 length equals 16 residues. Per the germline V gene, CDR1 is MGHRA and CDR2 is YSYEKL. Unmatched junction bases numbered 7, after V lost 0 bases and J lost 8 bases. The CDR3 DNA follows: TGCGCCAGCAGCCAAGATGGGGCAGGGGGGGATTCACCCCTCCACTTT. This encodes CASSQDGAGGDSPLHF.

This clonotype was recorded a few times. This rearrangement joins TRBV29-1 to TRBJ1-2; no clear D. Trimming left V 2 bases short and J 2 bases short, with 6 bases between. From germline, CDR1 is SQVTM and CDR2 ANQGSEA. The CDR3 is made up of 12 amino acids. CDR3 sequence: CSVEWGNYGYTF. The CDR3 nucleotides read TGCAGCGTTGAATGGGGAAACTATGGCTACACCTTC. The full variable domain, rest sourced from reference TRBV29-1 and TRBJ1-2, is SAVISQKPSRDICQRGTSLTIQCQVDSQVTMMFWYRQQPGQSLTLIATANQGSEATYESGFVIDKFPISRPNLTFSTLTVSNMSPEDSSIYLCSVEWGNYGYTFGSGTRLTVV.

The chain has TRBV10-3 and TRBJ2-3, with D uncertain. Germline V gene sequence: CDR1 ENHRY, CDR2 SYGVKD. Trimming stripped 4 bases from V and 6 bases from J, with 8 bases between. The CDR3 runs 12 residues. CDR3 sequence (DNA): TGTGCCATCAGTGGGGTGCCCGATACGCAGTATTTT. Protein sequence: CAISGVPDTQYF.

This clonotype was observed a handful of times. The CDR3 reads CASSGTGTLRRYEQYF. The CDR3 region has the DNA TGTGCCAGCAGCGGAACCGGGACCCTAAGGAGGTACGAGCAGTACTTC. This chain uses TRBV5-6 with TRBJ2-7; D possibly matches TRBD1 or TRBD2 (5 bases each). The CDR3 consists of 16 residues. The germline V gene has CDR1 SGHDT and CDR2 YYEEEE. V lost 4 bases, J lost 4 bases, and 21 bases lay in between.

Concerning this clonotype itself: A much larger clone lies a single base off, so this may be a read error. This chain joins TRBV5-1 and TRBJ1-1, with D unclear. The CDR3 contains 14 residues. Germline CDR1 reads SGHRS; CDR2 reads YFSETQ. CDR3 DNA sequence: TGCGCCGGCAGCTTCGGGTCGGGGAGCACTGAAGCTTTCTTT. As protein: CAGSFGSGSTEAFF. The variable domain in full, completed from reference TRBV5-1 and TRBJ1-1, reads KAGVTQTPRYLIKTRGQQVTLSCSPISGHRSVSWYQQTPGQGLQFLFEYFSETQRNKGNFPGRFSGRQFSNSRSEMNVSTLELGDSALYLCAGSFGSGSTEAFFGQGTRLTVV.

The chain carries TRBV4-1 and TRBJ2-1; either TRBD1 or TRBD2 may fit D (5 bases each). CDR1 is MGHRA, CDR2 YSYEKL, per germline. The CDR3 has 13 amino acids. V was trimmed by 5 bases and J by 9 bases, leaving 14 bases between them. For the CDR3, the DNA is TGCGCCAGCAGCAGGGACCCCTGGGGTGAGCAGTTCTTC. Translating gives CASSRDPWGEQFF.

The chain carries TRBV3-1 and TRBJ2-1; D could derive from TRBD1 or TRBD2 (6 bases each). The CDR3 runs 16 residues. V was shortened by 4 bases and J by 9 bases, with 22 bases between the two germline ends. The V gene's germline CDR1 is LGHDT and CDR2 YNNKEL (reference sequence). The CDR3 is CASSPRAGQGRGEQFF. In DNA form, the CDR3 reads TGTGCCAGCAGCCCCCGGGCGGGGCAGGGCAGGGGTGAGCAGTTCTTC.

This clonotype was seen at least ten times. The chain carries TRBV4-1 and TRBJ2-1; D might be TRBD1 (6 bases). Germline CDR1 reads MGHRA; CDR2 reads YSYEKL. The CDR3 runs 15 residues. V shed 0 bases and J shed 1 base, with 7 bases lying between them. The CDR3 DNA sequence: TGCGCCAGCAGCCAAGAACAGGGTTCCTACAATGAGCAGTTCTTC. This translates into CASSQEQGSYNEQFF.

V is TRBV24-1 and J is TRBJ2-2; D may correspond to TRBD1 or TRBD2 (5 bases each). Germline loops: CDR1 KGHDR, CDR2 SFDVKD. The CDR3 length is 14 residues. V shed 6 bases and J shed 4 bases, with 11 bases lying between them. The CDR3 spells CATSWGSGTGELFF. The CDR3 region has the DNA TGTGCCACCAGTTGGGGGAGCGGCACCGGGGAGCTGTTTTTT.

The genes are TRBV5-5 and TRBJ1-5; no clear D. V was shortened by 1 base and J by 3 bases, with 11 bases between the two germline ends. The CDR3 length is 15 residues. CDR1 is SGHKS and CDR2 is YYEKEE in the germline V gene (reference sequence). CDR3: CASSLYGEPNQPQHF. The CDR3 nucleotides are TGTGCCAGCAGCTTGTACGGGGAACCCAATCAGCCCCAGCATTTT.

This clonotype was recorded at least ten times. The gene calls are TRBV19 and TRBJ1-1; TRBD1 matches 8 bases. The CDR3 has 14 residues. Trimming at V came to 6 bases and at J to 6 bases, leaving 9 bases not matched to a gene. Germline CDR1 reads LNHDA; CDR2 reads SQIVND (reference sequence). This CDR3 reads CASSATGAGPEAFF. In nucleotides, the CDR3 is TGTGCCAGTAGCGCGACAGGGGCAGGGCCTGAAGCTTTCTTT.

This clonotype was detected a few times. The genes are TRBV7-9 and TRBJ2-4; 7 positions agree with TRBD1. The CDR3 has 19 amino acids. J gave up 2 bases and V 1 base, and 14 bases lay outside the gene matches. Germline V gene sequence: CDR1 SEHNR, CDR2 FQNEAQ (reference sequence). The CDR3 DNA is TGTGCCAGCAGCTTAGTGGACGCCGGGACAGCTGAAACCAAAAACATTCAGTACTTC. This translates into CASSLVDAGTAETKNIQYF.

The chain combines TRBV28 with TRBJ1-5; D is unclear. V was clipped by 8 bases and J by 0 bases, with 20 bases between them. Looked up from germline, CDR1 is MDHEN and CDR2 is SYDVKM. CDR3 length equals 17 residues. This chain's CDR3 is CASRGLGEGYSNQPQHF. The DNA for the CDR3 is TGTGCCAGCCGCGGCTTGGGAGAGGGTTATAGCAATCAGCCCCAGCATTTT.

This clonotype was detected many times. The chain employs TRBV7-3 and TRBJ2-1, with D unresolved. V was clipped by 2 bases and J by 0 bases, with 8 bases between them. The germline CDR1 and CDR2 sequences are SGHTA and FQGTGA. The CDR3 extends over 15 amino acids. The DNA for the CDR3 is TGTGCCAGCAGCTTACAGCAGAGCTCCTACAATGAGCAGTTCTTC. This gives the protein CASSLQQSSYNEQFF.

For the CDR3, the DNA is TGTGCCAGCAGTTTAGGTCGGGGCGGGGCAGATACGCAGTATTTT. This translates into CASSLGRGGADTQYF. The chain links TRBV27 to TRBJ2-3; weak D call: TRBD2 (6 bases). CDR3 size: 15 residues. Trimming took off 2 bases at V and 4 bases at J, with 13 bases between the two ends. Germline V gene sequence: CDR1 MNHEY, CDR2 SMNVEV (reference sequence).

V is TRBV4-1 and J is TRBJ2-7; tentatively, D is TRBD2 (6 bases). This CDR3 has 15 residues. V lost 5 bases to trimming and J lost 0 bases, with 14 bases between them. Germline CDR1 reads MGHRA; CDR2 reads YSYEKL. CDR3 in DNA: TGCGCCAGCAGCACCGGGGGTACAAGCTCCTACGAGCAGTACTTC. Amino acids: CASSTGGTSSYEQYF.

This chain links TRBV7-8 with TRBJ2-7; D perhaps matches TRBD1 (6 bases). The CDR3 consists of 13 residues. Germline V gene lookup returns CDR1 SGHVS and CDR2 FQNEAQ. Deletions cut 5 bases from V and 4 bases from J, with 12 bases between. The DNA for the CDR3 is TGTGCCAGCAGCAACAGGGTGGCGTACGAGCAGTACTTC. Amino acids: CASSNRVAYEQYF.